A selection of T cell receptor beta chains follows, all from one sample in a study of T-cell reconstitution after alpha-beta-depleted transplantation in children. Each CDR3 protein is one row after TCRdb ran MiXCR on the PCR reads. The table includes about 300,000 distinct CDR3 sequences, 10% detected once. The starting material was PBMCs, obtained before TCRalphabeta/CD19-depleted stem cell transplant. The receptors derive from a boy less than two years old with acute myeloid leukemia, due to receive a stem cell transplant. Both conserved end residues are part of each CDR3. A D gene is named only where the DNA matches it firmly. Clone size is shown for a subset of rows, as once, few, many or a class of expanded clone.

V gene,D gene,clone size,J gene,CDR3 DNA,CDR3 protein
TRBV27,NA,NA,TRBJ1-5,TGTGCCAGCAGGGGTAGGGGGGATAGCAATCAGCCCCAGCATTTT,CASRGRGDSNQPQHF
TRBV7-9,TRBD2,many,TRBJ2-7,TGTGCCAGCAGCTCCCCAGCCCAGCGGGGGAGGTCCTACGAGCAGTACTTC,CASSSPAQRGRSYEQYF
TRBV4-2,NA,many,TRBJ2-5,TGTGCCAGCAGCCACACCTCTGGGGAGACCCAGTACTTC,CASSHTSGETQYF
TRBV10-3,TRBD1,NA,TRBJ2-2,TGTGCCATCCGGAGTCCGGGACAGGGTAAAAAAATGGACACCGGGGAGCTGTTTTTT,CAIRSPGQGKKMDTGELFF
TRBV28,NA,NA,TRBJ2-1,TGTGCCAGCACCACCAGGGCCATTCACAATGAGCAGTTCTTC,CASTTRAIHNEQFF
TRBV4-1,NA,once,TRBJ1-5,TGCGCCAGCAGCCTAATAATGGGACCGGATAGCAATCAGCCCCAGCATTTT,CASSLIMGPDSNQPQHF
TRBV29-1,TRBD1,NA,TRBJ2-5,TGCAGCGTTCCTACTCTTTCCGGGACAGGGGGCGTGGGGGAGACCCAGTACTTC,CSVPTLSGTGGVGETQYF
TRBV12-3/TRBV12-4,TRBD2,few,TRBJ2-5,TGTGCCAGCAGTTTTGGGATAGCGGGAGGAGAGACCCAGTACTTC,CASSFGIAGGETQYF
TRBV7-2,NA,many,TRBJ2-7,TGTGCCAGCAGCTTAGACTGGGTGAGCTCCTACGAGCAGTACTTC,CASSLDWVSSYEQYF
TRBV20-1,NA,many,TRBJ2-3,TGCAGTGCTCTAGGGAGGGGGGGCCACACAGATACGCAGTATTTT,CSALGRGGHTDTQYF
TRBV5-4,TRBD2,many,TRBJ2-3,TGTGCCAGCAGCTTGACCGGGAGGAGAACAGATACGCAGTATTTT,CASSLTGRRTDTQYF
TRBV29-1,NA,many,TRBJ2-7,TGCAGCGTTGAAGACACCAGGGGGGGCTACGAGCAGTACTTC,CSVEDTRGGYEQYF
TRBV29-1,TRBD1,NA,TRBJ2-5,TGCAGCGTCCGAAAGACAGGGGTGGAGACCCAGTACTTC,CSVRKTGVETQYF
TRBV29-1,NA,NA,TRBJ2-7,TGCAGCGTTGTTGATAGTGACTACGAGCAGTACTTC,CSVVDSDYEQYF
TRBV9,TRBD2,many,TRBJ2-7,TGTGCCAGCAGCGTAGCCCTAGCGACTAGCCCCTGCTCCTACGAGCAGTACTTC,CASSVALATSPCSYEQYF
TRBV5-1,NA,many,TRBJ2-7,TGCGCCAGCAGTTTTCAGGGAACCTACGAGCAGTACTTC,CASSFQGTYEQYF
TRBV6-5,TRBD2,many,TRBJ2-6,TGTGCCAGCAGTTACCTGGGAGGGCCATCCCACTCTGGGGCCAACGTCCTGACTTTC,CASSYLGGPSHSGANVLTF
TRBV5-1,NA,few,TRBJ2-6,TGCGCCAGCAGCTCACCGGGACGGCACTCTGGGGCCAACGTCCTGACTTTC,CASSSPGRHSGANVLTF
TRBV7-9,NA,NA,TRBJ2-1,TGTGCCAGCAGCCTCCATAGCGAGAGGGCCAAGGAGCAGTTCTTC,CASSLHSERAKEQFF
TRBV11-2,NA,many,TRBJ2-3,TGTGCCAGCAGCTTAATACCCCAAAGGGGCACAGATACGCAGTATTTT,CASSLIPQRGTDTQYF
TRBV12-3/TRBV12-4,TRBD2,NA,TRBJ2-7,TGTGCCAGCAGTTTTACCTTAGCGGGAGGGCTCTCCTACGAGCAGTACTTC,CASSFTLAGGLSYEQYF
TRBV12-3/TRBV12-4,TRBD1,many,TRBJ1-5,TGTGCCAGCAGTTCCGCGATAGGGGGCTTTGGGCAGCCCCAGCATTTT,CASSSAIGGFGQPQHF
TRBV14,TRBD2,NA,TRBJ2-1,TGTGCCAGCAGCCGCGGACTAGCGGGAGTAATCCCCTACAATGAGCAGTTCTTC,CASSRGLAGVIPYNEQFF
TRBV5-5,NA,many,TRBJ2-7,TGTGCCAGCAGCTTGCCAGGGAACTACGAGCAGTACTTC,CASSLPGNYEQYF
TRBV20-1,NA,NA,TRBJ2-6,TGCAGTGCCTGGGACGTATTCGAAACCCTTAGCTCTGGGGCCAACGTCCTGACTTTC,CSAWDVFETLSSGANVLTF
TRBV20-1,TRBD1,many,TRBJ1-3,TGCAGTGCTCCGGACAGGGTAAACACCATATATTTT,CSAPDRVNTIYF
TRBV7-9,NA,many,TRBJ1-6,TGTGCCAGCAGCCCCCAGGGGAGCTCCTATTCACCCCTCCACTTT,CASSPQGSSYSPLHF
TRBV28,TRBD2,many,TRBJ2-6,TGTGCCAGCAGCCCAGACCCGGCTAGCGGGGGGCAAGGTGGGGCCAACGTCCTGACTTTC,CASSPDPASGGQGGANVLTF
TRBV7-2,NA,many,TRBJ1-2,TGTGCCAGCAGCTTATTGGGGGGAGGCTATGGCTACACCTTC,CASSLLGGGYGYTF
TRBV10-3,TRBD1,many,TRBJ1-2,TGTGCCATCGGCAACAGGGGTGACTATGGCTACACCTTC,CAIGNRGDYGYTF
TRBV27,NA,many,TRBJ1-5,TGTGCCAGCACCAGGGGAGTAGATCAGCCCCAGCATTTT,CASTRGVDQPQHF
TRBV10-3,NA,many,TRBJ2-7,TGTGCCATCGGGGGAGGTAGCGGCCGAAGCTCCTACGAGCAGTACTTC,CAIGGGSGRSSYEQYF
TRBV7-8,NA,NA,TRBJ1-4,TGTGCCAGCAGCTTAGTGGACAGTTATAATGAAAAACTGTTTTTT,CASSLVDSYNEKLFF
TRBV4-2,NA,many,TRBJ2-5,TGTGCCAGCAGCCAAGATGGCAGACAGGCTGACCAAGAGACCCAGTACTTC,CASSQDGRQADQETQYF
TRBV5-1,NA,many,TRBJ2-1,TGCGCCAGCAGTTGGGTTGGGAGGACCTACAATGAGCAGTTCTTC,CASSWVGRTYNEQFF
TRBV6-2/TRBV6-3,TRBD1,many,TRBJ2-7,TGTGCCAGCAGTTACCCCGGGACAGGTAATATTCAGGACGAGCAGTACTTC,CASSYPGTGNIQDEQYF
TRBV7-2,TRBD2,NA,TRBJ2-5,TGTGCCAGCAGCTTAGTGCGGGGGTTGGAGACCCAGTACTTC,CASSLVRGLETQYF
TRBV7-3,TRBD2,many,TRBJ2-1,TGTGCCAGCAGCCCGTCTAGCGGTTCCTACAATGAGCAGTTCTTC,CASSPSSGSYNEQFF
TRBV11-3,NA,many,TRBJ2-5,TGTGCCAGCAGCACCAGGAACTGGGTTAAACAAGAGACCCAGTACTTC,CASSTRNWVKQETQYF
TRBV7-9,NA,many,TRBJ2-7,TGTGCCAGCAGCTTTTCCGGGACTCGCGCCTACGAGCAGTACTTC,CASSFSGTRAYEQYF
TRBV27,TRBD1,many,TRBJ1-2,TGTGCCAGCAGTTTATCTGGACAGGGGTATGGCTACACCTTC,CASSLSGQGYGYTF
TRBV4-3,NA,many,TRBJ2-3,TGCGCCAGCAGCCAAGGAGGGGTCAGCACAGATACGCAGTATTTT,CASSQGGVSTDTQYF
TRBV3-1,NA,few,TRBJ1-5,TGTGCCAGCAGTGGAGGGGGGTTTGGCAATCAGCCCCAGCATTTT,CASSGGGFGNQPQHF
TRBV5-4,TRBD2,many,TRBJ2-5,TGTGCCAGCAGCTTGGTGGGACTAGCGGAAAAGGAGACCCAGTACTTC,CASSLVGLAEKETQYF
TRBV20-1,NA,many,TRBJ2-7,TGCAGTGCTAGAGATCCCTTATACGAGCAGTACTTC,CSARDPLYEQYF
TRBV11-2,NA,many,TRBJ2-5,TGTGCCAGCAGCTTATTCTTGGGGGGCAGAGAGACCCAGTACTTC,CASSLFLGGRETQYF
TRBV5-1,TRBD2,few,TRBJ2-1,TGCGCCAGCACCGATCGGGGCGGGGGGCTCTCCTACAATGAGCAGTTCTTC,CASTDRGGGLSYNEQFF
TRBV28,NA,many,TRBJ2-7,TGTGCCAGCAGTCCATTAAACTCCTACGAGCAGTACTTC,CASSPLNSYEQYF
TRBV6-5,NA,many,TRBJ2-1,TGTGCCAGCAGTTACTCGGTGGGGAATGAGCAGTTCTTC,CASSYSVGNEQFF
TRBV28,NA,many,TRBJ1-2,TGTGCCAGCAGTTTATTGGCAGGGCCTGGCTACACCTTC,CASSLLAGPGYTF
TRBV24-1,NA,many,TRBJ1-5,TGTGCCACCGGAAGCGGGGAGGGTAGCAATCAGCCCCAGCATTTT,CATGSGEGSNQPQHF
TRBV20-1,NA,few,TRBJ2-5,TGCAGTGCTGGGGGCCCCGAGGAAGAGACCCAGTACTTC,CSAGGPEEETQYF
TRBV3-1,TRBD2,many,TRBJ2-5,TGTGCCAGCAGCCAAGTGGGGGAGGGGACCCAGTACTTC,CASSQVGEGTQYF
TRBV20-1,TRBD1,few,TRBJ2-1,TGCAGTGCTAGAGAGGACAGGACACCATCCTTCTCCTACAATGAGCAGTTCTTC,CSAREDRTPSFSYNEQFF
TRBV30,TRBD2,NA,TRBJ2-7,TGTGCCTGGAGTGTACAGCGACTAGCGGCGATATCCTACGAGCAGTACTTC,CAWSVQRLAAISYEQYF